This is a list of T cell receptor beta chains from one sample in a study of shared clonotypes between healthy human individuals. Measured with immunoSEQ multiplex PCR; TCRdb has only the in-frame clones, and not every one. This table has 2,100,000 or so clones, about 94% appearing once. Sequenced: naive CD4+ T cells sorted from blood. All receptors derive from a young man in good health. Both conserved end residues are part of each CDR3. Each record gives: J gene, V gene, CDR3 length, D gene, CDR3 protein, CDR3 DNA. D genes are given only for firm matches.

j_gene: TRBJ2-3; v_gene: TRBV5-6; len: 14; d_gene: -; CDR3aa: CASSRGLVETTQYF; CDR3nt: TGTGCCAGCAGCCGGGGACTTGTGGAGACTACGCAGTATTTT
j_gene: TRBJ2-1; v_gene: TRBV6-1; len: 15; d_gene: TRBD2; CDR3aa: CASSENGGAHNEQFF; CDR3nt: TGTGCCAGCAGTGAAAACGGGGGGGCCCACAATGAGCAGTTCTTC
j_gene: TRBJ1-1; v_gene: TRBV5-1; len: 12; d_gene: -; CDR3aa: CASSPDRHGAFF; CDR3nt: TGCGCCAGCAGCCCGGACCGACACGGAGCTTTCTTT
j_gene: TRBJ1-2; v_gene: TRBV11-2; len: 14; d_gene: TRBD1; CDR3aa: CASTATGRNYGYTF; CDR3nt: TGTGCCAGCACCGCGACAGGGAGAAACTATGGCTACACCTTC
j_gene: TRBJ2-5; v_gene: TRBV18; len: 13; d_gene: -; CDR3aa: CASSSGYQETQYF; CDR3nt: TGTGCCAGCTCGTCAGGGTACCAAGAGACCCAGTACTTC
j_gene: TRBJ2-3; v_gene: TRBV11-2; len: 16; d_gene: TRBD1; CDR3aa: CASSLGDRVGTDTQYF; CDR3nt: TGTGCCAGCAGCTTAGGGGACAGGGTTGGCACAGATACGCAGTATTTT
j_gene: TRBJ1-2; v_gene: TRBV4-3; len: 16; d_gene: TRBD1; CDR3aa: CASSQDLGDRAYGYTF; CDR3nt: TGCGCCAGCAGCCAAGATCTGGGGGACAGGGCCTATGGCTACACCTTC
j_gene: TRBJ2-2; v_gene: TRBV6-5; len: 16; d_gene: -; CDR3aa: CASSSAGLVITGELFF; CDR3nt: TGTGCCAGCAGTTCTGCGGGACTGGTGATCACCGGGGAGCTGTTTTTT
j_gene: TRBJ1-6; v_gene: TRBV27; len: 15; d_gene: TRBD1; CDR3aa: CASNQGGLGNSPLHF; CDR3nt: TGTGCCAGCAATCAGGGGGGCCTCGGAAATTCACCCCTCCACTTT
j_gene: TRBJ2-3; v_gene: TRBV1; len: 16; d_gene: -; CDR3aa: CTSSRLAGGRADTQYF; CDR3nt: TGCACCAGCAGCCGACTAGCGGGGGGGCGGGCAGATACGCAGTATTTT